This TCR beta chain was profiled in a study of vaccination effects on CD4 cells after COVID-19. Repertoires were generated with immunoSEQ multiplex PCR, while TCRdb's copy carries only in-frame clones and drops some. The table records about 34,000 clones, 73% of them present only once. A word on this clone: Its cognate antigen is unknown.

ViraFEST assay sequencing came after antigen-specific CD4+ T cells were expanded with viral peptide pools. Following culture for around 10 days, CD4+ T cells were isolated. The vaccine recipients had no prior SARS-CoV-2 infection, with negative nucleocapsid antibodies. The germline gives CDR1 KGHDR, CDR2 SFDVKD. V lost 5 bases, J lost 10 bases, and 13 bases stayed unmatched. The CDR3 runs to 15 residues. The sequence derives from a human donor who received a COVID-19 vaccine. Sequenced material: CD4+ T cells from PBMCs cultured with HCoV-OC43 spike peptides, taken before COVID-19 vaccination. Subset in this sample: HCoV-OC43 spike overlapping peptide pool stimulation. J is TRBJ2-1 and V is TRBV24-1, with 7 bases that match TRBD2. In nucleotides, the CDR3 is TGTGCCACCAGTGTCCCCGGTCTAGCGGCCATGGAGCAGTTCTTC. Encoded protein: CATSVPGLAAMEQFF.